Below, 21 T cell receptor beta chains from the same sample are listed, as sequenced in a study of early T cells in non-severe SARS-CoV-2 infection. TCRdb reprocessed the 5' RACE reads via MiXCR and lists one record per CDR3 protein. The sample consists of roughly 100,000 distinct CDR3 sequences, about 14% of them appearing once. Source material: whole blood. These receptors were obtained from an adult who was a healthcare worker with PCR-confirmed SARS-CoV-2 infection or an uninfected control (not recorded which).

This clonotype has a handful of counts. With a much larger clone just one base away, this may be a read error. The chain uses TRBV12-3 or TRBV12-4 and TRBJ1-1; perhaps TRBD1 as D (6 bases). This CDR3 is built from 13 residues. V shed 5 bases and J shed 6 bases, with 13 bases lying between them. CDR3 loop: CASSLHRVPEAFF. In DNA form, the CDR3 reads TGTGCCAGCAGTCTTCACAGGGTCCCTGAAGCTTTCTTT.

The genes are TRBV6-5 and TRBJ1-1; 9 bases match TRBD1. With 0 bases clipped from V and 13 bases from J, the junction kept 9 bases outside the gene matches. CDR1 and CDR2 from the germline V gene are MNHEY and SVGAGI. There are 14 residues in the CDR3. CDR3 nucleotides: TGTGCCAGCAGTTACTCGATGGGACAGGGAATTGGTTTCTTT. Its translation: CASSYSMGQGIGFF.

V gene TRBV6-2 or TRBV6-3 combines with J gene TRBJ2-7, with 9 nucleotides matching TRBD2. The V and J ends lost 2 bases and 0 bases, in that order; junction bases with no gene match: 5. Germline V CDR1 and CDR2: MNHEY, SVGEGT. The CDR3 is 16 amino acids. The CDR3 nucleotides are TGTGCCAGCAGTTACCGGAGCGGGGGGCCCTCCTACGAGCAGTACTTC. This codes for CASSYRSGGPSYEQYF.

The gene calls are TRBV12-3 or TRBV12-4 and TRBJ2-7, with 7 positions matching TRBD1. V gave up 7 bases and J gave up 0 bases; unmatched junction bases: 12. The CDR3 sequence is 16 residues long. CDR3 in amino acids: CASTIDRAASSYEQYF. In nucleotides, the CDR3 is TGTGCCAGCACCATAGACAGGGCTGCGAGCTCCTACGAGCAGTACTTC.

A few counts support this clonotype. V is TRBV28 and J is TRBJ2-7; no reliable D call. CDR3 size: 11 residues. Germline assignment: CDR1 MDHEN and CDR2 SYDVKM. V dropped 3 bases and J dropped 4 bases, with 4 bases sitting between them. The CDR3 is CASSFNYEQYF. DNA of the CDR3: TGTGCCAGCAGTTTTAATTACGAGCAGTACTTC.

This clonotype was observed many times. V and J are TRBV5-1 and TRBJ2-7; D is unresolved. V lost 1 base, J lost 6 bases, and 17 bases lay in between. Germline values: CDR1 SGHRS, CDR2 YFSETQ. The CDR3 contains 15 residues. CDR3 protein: CASSLMATRASEQYF. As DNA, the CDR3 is TGCGCCAGCAGCTTGATGGCTACCCGTGCCTCCGAGCAGTACTTC.

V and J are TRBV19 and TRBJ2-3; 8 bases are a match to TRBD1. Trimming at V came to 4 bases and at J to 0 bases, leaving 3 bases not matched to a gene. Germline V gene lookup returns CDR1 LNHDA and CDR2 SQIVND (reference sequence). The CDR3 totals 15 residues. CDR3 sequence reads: CASSTTGGSTDTQYF. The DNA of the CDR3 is TGTGCCAGTAGTACCACAGGGGGGAGCACAGATACGCAGTATTTT. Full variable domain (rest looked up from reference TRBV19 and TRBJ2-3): DGGITQSPKYLFRKEGQNVTLSCEQNLNHDAMYWYRQDPGQGLRLIYYSQIVNDFQKGDIAEGYSVSREKKESFPLTVTSAQKNPTAFYLCASSTTGGSTDTQYFGPGTRLTVL.

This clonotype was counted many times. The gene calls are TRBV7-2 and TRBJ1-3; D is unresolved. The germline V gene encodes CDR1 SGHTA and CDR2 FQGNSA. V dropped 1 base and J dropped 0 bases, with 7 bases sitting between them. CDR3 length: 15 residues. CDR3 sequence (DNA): TGTGCCAGCAGCTTAGTACCGGACTCTGGAAACACCATATATTTT. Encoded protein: CASSLVPDSGNTIYF.

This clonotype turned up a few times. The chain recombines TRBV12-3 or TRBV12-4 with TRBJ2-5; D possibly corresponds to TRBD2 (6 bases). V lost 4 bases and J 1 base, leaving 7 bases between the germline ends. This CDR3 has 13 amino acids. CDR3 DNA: TGTGCCAGCAGTTGGACTACCCAAGAGACCCAGTACTTC. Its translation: CASSWTTQETQYF.

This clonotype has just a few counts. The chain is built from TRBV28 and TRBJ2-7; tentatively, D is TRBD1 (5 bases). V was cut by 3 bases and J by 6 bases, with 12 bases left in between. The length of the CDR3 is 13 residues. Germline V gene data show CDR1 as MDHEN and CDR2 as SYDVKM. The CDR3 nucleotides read TGTGCCAGCAGTTTTAGTGGGGCGCTCGAGCAGTACTTC. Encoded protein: CASSFSGALEQYF.

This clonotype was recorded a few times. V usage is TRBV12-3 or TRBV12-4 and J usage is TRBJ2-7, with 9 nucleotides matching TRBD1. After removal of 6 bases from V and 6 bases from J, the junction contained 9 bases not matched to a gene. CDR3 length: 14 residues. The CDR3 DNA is TGTGCCAGCAGCACCGGGACAGGGCTTTCCGAGCAGTACTTC. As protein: CASSTGTGLSEQYF.

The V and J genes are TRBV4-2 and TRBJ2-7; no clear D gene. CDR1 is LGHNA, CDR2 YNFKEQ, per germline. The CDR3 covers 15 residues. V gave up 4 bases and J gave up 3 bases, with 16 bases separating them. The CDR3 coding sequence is TGTGCCAGCAGCCCCACCCCAGCCTCCGGCTACGAGCAGTACTTC. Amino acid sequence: CASSPTPASGYEQYF.

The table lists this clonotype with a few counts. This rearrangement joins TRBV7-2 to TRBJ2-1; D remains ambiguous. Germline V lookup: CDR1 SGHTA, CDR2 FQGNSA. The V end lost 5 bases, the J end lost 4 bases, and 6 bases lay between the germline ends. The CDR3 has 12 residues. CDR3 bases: TGTGCCAGCAGCCCGGCTTACAATGAGCAGTTCTTC. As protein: CASSPAYNEQFF.

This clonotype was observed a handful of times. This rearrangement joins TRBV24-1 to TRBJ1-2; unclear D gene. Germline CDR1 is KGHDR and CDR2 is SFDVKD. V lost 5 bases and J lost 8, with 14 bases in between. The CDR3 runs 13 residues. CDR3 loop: CATSASDWSGYTF. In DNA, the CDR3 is TGTGCCACCAGTGCCTCTGACTGGTCCGGCTACACCTTC.

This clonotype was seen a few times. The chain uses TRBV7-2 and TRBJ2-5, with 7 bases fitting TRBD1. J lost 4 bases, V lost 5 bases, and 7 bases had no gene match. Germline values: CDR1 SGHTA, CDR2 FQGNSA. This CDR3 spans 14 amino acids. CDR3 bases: TGTGCCAGCAGCCTGAACAGGGGACCAGAGACCCAGTACTTC. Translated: CASSLNRGPETQYF. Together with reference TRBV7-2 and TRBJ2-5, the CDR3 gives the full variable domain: GAGVSQSPSNKVTEKGKDVELRCDPISGHTALYWYRQSLGQGLEFLIYFQGNSAPDKSGLPSDRFSAERTGGSVSTLTIQRTQQEDSAVYLCASSLNRGPETQYFGPGTRLLVL.

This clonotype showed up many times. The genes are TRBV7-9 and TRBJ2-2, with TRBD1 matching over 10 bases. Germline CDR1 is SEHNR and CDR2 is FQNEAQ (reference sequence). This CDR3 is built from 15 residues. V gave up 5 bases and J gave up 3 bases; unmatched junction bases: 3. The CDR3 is CASSLGTGDTGELFF. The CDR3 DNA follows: TGTGCCAGCAGCCTAGGGACAGGGGACACCGGGGAGCTGTTTTTT.

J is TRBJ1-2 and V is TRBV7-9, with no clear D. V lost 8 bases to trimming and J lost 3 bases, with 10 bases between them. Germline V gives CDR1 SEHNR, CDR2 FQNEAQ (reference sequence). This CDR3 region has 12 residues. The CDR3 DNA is TGTGCCAGCGAAACGCTAGACTATGGCTACACCTTC. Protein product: CASETLDYGYTF.

The CDR3 reads CASSFALAGEQYF. CDR3 bases: TGTGCCAGCAGTTTCGCGTTGGCGGGCGAGCAGTACTTC. The chain joins TRBV12-3 or TRBV12-4 to TRBJ2-7, with a possible D match to TRBD2 (5 bases). V was trimmed by 3 bases and J by 6 bases, leaving 12 bases between them. This CDR3 has 13 amino acids.

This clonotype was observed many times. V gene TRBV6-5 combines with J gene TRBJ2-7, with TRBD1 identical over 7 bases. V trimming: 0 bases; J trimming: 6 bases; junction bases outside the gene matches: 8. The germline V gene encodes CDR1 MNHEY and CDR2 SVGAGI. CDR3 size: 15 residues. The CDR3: CASSYSFTGASEQYF. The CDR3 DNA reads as TGTGCCAGCAGTTACTCATTTACAGGGGCTAGCGAGCAGTACTTC.

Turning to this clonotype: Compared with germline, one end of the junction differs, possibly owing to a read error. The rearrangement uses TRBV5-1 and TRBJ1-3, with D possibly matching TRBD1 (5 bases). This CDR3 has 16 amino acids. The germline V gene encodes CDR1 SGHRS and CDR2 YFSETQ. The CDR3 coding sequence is TGCGCCAGCAGCTTGTGGGACGGCCTCTCTGAAAACACCATATATTTT. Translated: CASSLWDGLSENTIYF.

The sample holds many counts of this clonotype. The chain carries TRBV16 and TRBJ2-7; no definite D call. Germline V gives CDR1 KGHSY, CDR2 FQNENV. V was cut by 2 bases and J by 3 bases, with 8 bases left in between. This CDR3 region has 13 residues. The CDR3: CASSQMLDYEQYF. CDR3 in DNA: TGTGCCAGCAGCCAAATGTTAGACTACGAGCAGTACTTC. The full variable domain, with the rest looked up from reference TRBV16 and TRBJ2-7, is GEEVAQTPKHLVRGEGQKAKLYCAPIKGHSYVFWYQQVLKNEFKFLISFQNENVFDETGMPKERFSAKCLPNSPCSLEIQATKLEDSAVYFCASSQMLDYEQYFGPGTRLTVT.